This TCR beta chain was sequenced in a study of T cells after yellow fever vaccination. MiXCR, applied by TCRdb to the 5' RACE reads, yields one record per CDR3 protein. The table includes about 360,000 distinct CDR3 sequences, approximately 5.7% detected once. This clonotype was recorded many times. Sequenced here: PBMCs, sampled 5 days after the yellow fever booster vaccination. The receptor comes from a man aged 25-45 years who received the YFV17D yellow fever vaccine.

CDR3 bases: TGCAGTGCTAGAGGGCAGAGATTACACACAGATACGCAGTATTTT. As protein: CSARGQRLHTDTQYF. This rearrangement joins TRBV20-1 to TRBJ2-3; D gene unclear. Germline CDR1 and CDR2: DFQATT and SNEGSKA (reference sequence). CDR3 size: 15 residues. Trimming stripped 1 base from V and 2 bases from J, with 13 bases between.